This passage covers 25 T cell receptor beta chains from one sample sequenced in a study of beta chain features in type 1 diabetes. The whole isolated RNA underwent reverse transcription, so sequencing captured expressed TCRB transcripts. The assay was immunoSEQ multiplex PCR, and TCRdb's table has in-frame clones only and misses some. The sample holds 300,000 to 350,000 clones, 7% to 10% seen once. No antigens are known for them. General study points: All four CD4+ subsets of Type 1 diabetes patients contained TCRB CDR3s that were moderately but significantly shorter.

The source material was central memory CD4+ T cells from blood. These receptor sequences come from a man aged 25 to 40 with type 1 diabetes.

The chain carries TRBV7-9 and TRBJ2-1; D call uncertain. Germline V lookup: CDR1 SEHNR, CDR2 FQNEAQ (reference sequence). The CDR3 covers 14 residues. V was trimmed by 1 base and J by 5 bases, leaving 9 bases between them. The CDR3 loop is CASSLDSYDNEQFF. In DNA form, the CDR3 reads TGTGCCAGCAGCTTAGACAGTTACGACAATGAGCAGTTCTTC.

The chain joins TRBV18 to TRBJ2-7, with D possibly TRBD1 on 6 matching bases. CDR3 length equals 18 residues. Trimming pared 5 bases from V and 0 bases from J, leaving 23 bases between. Germline V gene sequence: CDR1 KGHSH, CDR2 LQKENI. This CDR3 reads CASSDHVQDQGSSYEQYF. The CDR3 region has the DNA TGTGCCAGCTCAGACCACGTCCAGGACCAGGGGAGCTCCTACGAGCAGTACTTC.

This clone turned up a few times. V and J are TRBV2 and TRBJ1-4; the match to TRBD1 covers 11 bases. CDR3 length equals 14 residues. Germline trimming cut 4 bases from V and 7 bases from J; bases unmatched to any gene: 2. Germline loops: CDR1 SNHLY, CDR2 FYNNEI. The CDR3 loop reads CASSGTGGFEKLFF. CDR3 DNA sequence: TGTGCCAGCAGTGGGACAGGGGGCTTTGAAAAACTGTTTTTT. The full variable domain, with the rest looked up from reference TRBV2 and TRBJ1-4, is EPEVTQTPSHQVTQMGQEVILRCVPISNHLYFYWYRQILGQKVEFLVSFYNNEISEKSEIFDDQFSVERPDGSNFTLKIRSTKLEDSAMYFCASSGTGGFEKLFFGSGTQLSVL.

This clone has only a few counts. The chain employs TRBV5-1 and TRBJ2-5; no reliable D call. This CDR3 spans 16 amino acids. V lost 0 bases and J lost 4, with 16 bases in between. Germline CDR1 is SGHRS and CDR2 is YFSETQ. CDR3 protein: CASSLEGASPGETQYF. The CDR3 DNA follows: TGCGCCAGCAGCTTGGAAGGCGCTTCCCCGGGAGAGACCCAGTACTTC.

This clone was counted between two and nine times. The J gene is TRBJ1-6, the V gene TRBV4-3; the D gene is possibly TRBD1 (5 bases). Between the trimmed V and J ends, which lost 2 bases and 2 bases, there was a span of 19 bases. The CDR3 has 19 amino acids. Per the germline V gene, CDR1 is LGHNA and CDR2 is YSLEER. CDR3 loop: CASSQLHTRGQTYNSPLHF. CDR3 in DNA: TGCGCCAGCAGCCAACTGCACACTAGGGGTCAGACCTATAATTCACCCCTCCACTTT.

The chain combines TRBV7-2 with TRBJ2-7; D call uncertain. CDR1 and CDR2 from the germline V gene are SGHTA and FQGNSA. V was pared by 1 base and J by 2 bases, with 18 bases between. CDR3 length: 17 amino acids. CDR3 amino acids: CASSLGGGQAIAYEQYF. CDR3 DNA: TGTGCCAGCAGCTTAGGGGGTGGTCAGGCTATCGCCTACGAGCAGTACTTC. Full variable domain (outside the CDR3, taken from reference TRBV7-2 and TRBJ2-7): GAGVSQSPSNKVTEKGKDVELRCDPISGHTALYWYRQSLGQGLEFLIYFQGNSAPDKSGLPSDRFSAERTGGSVSTLTIQRTQQEDSAVYLCASSLGGGQAIAYEQYFGPGTRLTVT.

This chain uses TRBV5-4 with TRBJ2-1; D not certain. Germline V lookup: CDR1 SGHNT, CDR2 YYREEE (reference sequence). The CDR3 consists of 11 residues. Trimming took 10 bases from V and 5 from J, leaving 10 bases between them. The CDR3 DNA sequence: TGTGCCGCCCGGGCTGACAATGAGCAGTTCTTC. Protein product: CAARADNEQFF.

This rearrangement joins TRBV27 to TRBJ2-7; the D is unclear. The CDR3 is 12 amino acids. Looked up from germline, CDR1 is MNHEY and CDR2 is SMNVEV (reference sequence). The germline V and J ends were trimmed by 3 bases and 6 bases, with 9 bases remaining between them. For the CDR3, the DNA is TGTGCCAGCAGTTTCCTGTCTGGCGAGCAGTACTTC. Its protein product is CASSFLSGEQYF.

The rearrangement uses TRBV25-1 and TRBJ1-1; no firm D call. CDR1 is MGHDK and CDR2 is SYGVNS in the germline V gene. Trimming left V 2 bases short and J 0 bases short, with 10 bases between. The CDR3 is 15 amino acids. In DNA form, the CDR3 reads TGTGCCAGCAGTGAAAGCGGAGCTTTGAACACTGAAGCTTTCTTT. It codes for CASSESGALNTEAFF.

This clone was seen at least ten times. The V and J genes are TRBV7-8 and TRBJ1-5; D unclear. The germline V gene has CDR1 SGHVS and CDR2 FQNEAQ. This CDR3 spans 13 amino acids. Deletions cut 3 bases from V and 4 bases from J, with 7 bases between. The CDR3 coding sequence is TGTGCCAGCAGCTTTCACAGTAATCAGCCCCAGCATTTT. As protein: CASSFHSNQPQHF.

V usage is TRBV7-9 and J usage is TRBJ1-1; 8 bases align to TRBD1. Germline lookup yields CDR1 SEHNR and CDR2 FQNEAQ (reference sequence). This CDR3 has 14 amino acids. Trimming took 5 bases from V and 4 from J; bases not matched to a gene: 6. CDR3 nucleotide sequence: TGTGCCAGCAGCCTGGACGGACAGGGCACTGAAGCTTTCTTT. This encodes CASSLDGQGTEAFF. Complete variable domain (other parts from reference TRBV7-9 and TRBJ1-1): DTGVSQNPRHKITKRGQNVTFRCDPISEHNRLYWYRQTLGQGPEFLTYFQNEAQLEKSRLLSDRFSAERPKGSFSTLEIQRTEQGDSAMYLCASSLDGQGTEAFFGQGTRLTVV.

The V gene is TRBV11-2, the J gene TRBJ2-5, with D possibly being TRBD2 (6 bases). This CDR3 is built from 14 residues. Trimming pared 8 bases from V and 4 bases from J, leaving 17 bases between. The germline V gene encodes CDR1 SGHAT and CDR2 FQNNGV. CDR3 in DNA: TGTGCCAGCTCCTTCGTGGGGGGAACAGAGACCCAGTACTTC. Translated, it gives CASSFVGGTETQYF.

The chain has TRBV29-1 and TRBJ1-3, with unresolved D. Germline loops: CDR1 SQVTM, CDR2 ANQGSEA. This CDR3 is 13 amino acids long. V dropped 1 base and J dropped 4 bases, with 8 bases sitting between them. CDR3 sequence (DNA): TGCAGCGTTGAAGTAATCGAAGGAAACACCATATATTTT. Translation: CSVEVIEGNTIYF.

This clone was observed a few times. This chain joins TRBV7-2 and TRBJ2-5; 11 bases align to TRBD2. Germline lookup yields CDR1 SGHTA and CDR2 FQGNSA. Losses at the gene ends were 5 bases for V and 5 bases for J; bases not matched to a gene: 10. This CDR3 has 16 amino acids. The CDR3: CASSPLAGGPWETQYF. As DNA, the CDR3 is TGTGCCAGCAGCCCTTTAGCGGGGGGGCCTTGGGAGACCCAGTACTTC. Filled out from reference TRBV7-2 and TRBJ2-5, the complete variable domain reads GAGVSQSPSNKVTEKGKDVELRCDPISGHTALYWYRQSLGQGLEFLIYFQGNSAPDKSGLPSDRFSAERTGGSVSTLTIQRTQQEDSAVYLCASSPLAGGPWETQYFGPGTRLLVL.

This clone appeared a few times. V and J are TRBV5-1 and TRBJ2-3; 11 bases are shared with TRBD2. The CDR3 has 15 amino acids. Germline V lookup: CDR1 SGHRS, CDR2 YFSETQ. Unmatched junction bases numbered 7, after V lost 4 bases and J lost 6 bases. CDR3 coding DNA: TGCGCCAGCAGCATTAGCGGGGGGGCCGTGGATACGCAGTATTTT. Its protein product is CASSISGGAVDTQYF.

This clone was observed at least ten times. This CDR3 is also generated by other DNA sequences in the sample. The chain has TRBV5-1 and TRBJ2-3; no firm D call. In germline, CDR1 is SGHRS, CDR2 YFSETQ. V lost 0 bases to trimming and J lost 4 bases, with 6 bases between them. The CDR3 is made up of 13 amino acids. CDR3 in amino acids: CASSLASADTQYF. The CDR3 DNA reads TGCGCCAGCAGCTTGGCTAGTGCAGATACGCAGTATTTT.

The CDR3 loop reads CASSSEDGWGNTIYF. CDR3 DNA sequence: TGTGCCAGCAGCTCCGAAGACGGCTGGGGGAACACCATATATTTT. The chain carries TRBV7-2 and TRBJ1-3; TRBD1 might be the D (5 bases). This CDR3 contains 15 residues. Germline V gene lookup returns CDR1 SGHTA and CDR2 FQGNSA. V gave up 4 bases and J gave up 7 bases, with 17 bases separating them.

The chain combines TRBV7-9 with TRBJ2-4, with 9 bases lining up with TRBD1. The CDR3 extends over 14 amino acids. Germline V gene data show CDR1 as SEHNR and CDR2 as FQNEAQ (reference sequence). After removal of 5 bases from V and 4 bases from J, the junction contained 3 bases not matched to a gene. The CDR3 reads CASSLDRGKNIQYF. DNA for the CDR3: TGTGCCAGCAGCCTCGACAGGGGGAAAAACATTCAGTACTTC.

In this sample, this clone turned up a few times. The chain uses TRBV28 and TRBJ2-5; possible D gene TRBD2, 5 bases. The CDR3 runs to 14 residues. V was shortened by 1 base and J by 3 bases, with 9 bases between the two germline ends. Germline V gives CDR1 MDHEN, CDR2 SYDVKM. The CDR3 is CASSLSPGEETQYF. Here the CDR3 DNA reads TGTGCCAGCAGTTTATCTCCCGGGGAAGAGACCCAGTACTTC.

This clone was counted ten times or more. The CDR3 DNA sequence: TGTGCCAGCAGCGTGGTTATTCTGAACACTGAAGCTTTCTTT. It is translated as CASSVVILNTEAFF. The chain is built from TRBV7-9 and TRBJ1-1, with D uncertain. Germline V lookup: CDR1 SEHNR, CDR2 FQNEAQ (reference sequence). The V and J ends lost 5 bases and 0 bases respectively, with 10 bases between them. The CDR3 is made up of 14 amino acids.

The rearrangement joins TRBV5-1 to TRBJ2-7, with a tentative D call TRBD1 (6 bases). CDR1 and CDR2 (germline): SGHRS, YFSETQ. Trimming left V 4 bases short and J 1 base short, with 9 bases between. This CDR3 comprises 13 residues. This CDR3 is CASSPDRSYEQYF. In nucleotides, the CDR3 is TGCGCCAGCAGCCCTGACAGGTCCTACGAGCAGTACTTC.

This clone showed up many times. The rearrangement joins TRBV19 to TRBJ2-1, with D uncertain. The V gene lost 7 bases and the J gene lost 9 bases, with 16 bases spanning the gap. This CDR3 comprises 13 residues. Germline CDR1 reads LNHDA; CDR2 reads SQIVND (reference sequence). This CDR3 reads CASTLSSGTEQFF. Written as DNA, the CDR3 is TGTGCCAGTACTCTTAGTTCGGGCACTGAGCAGTTCTTC.

The genes are TRBV9 and TRBJ2-7, with D hard to call. There are 14 residues in the CDR3. Germline V gene sequence: CDR1 SGDLS, CDR2 YYNGEE. Trimming pared 0 bases from V and 3 bases from J, leaving 10 bases between. Here the CDR3 reads CASSVDSFNYEQYF. The CDR3, as DNA: TGTGCCAGCAGCGTAGACAGTTTCAACTACGAGCAGTACTTC.

This chain uses TRBV7-2 with TRBJ2-7, with D unresolved. Germline V gene data show CDR1 as SGHTA and CDR2 as FQGNSA. V was cut by 1 base and J by 4 bases, with 5 bases left in between. CDR3 length: 12 residues. The CDR3: CASSLEFYEQYF. The CDR3, as DNA: TGTGCCAGCAGCTTAGAGTTTTACGAGCAGTACTTC. Using reference TRBV7-2 and TRBJ2-7 for the parts outside the CDR3, the full variable domain is GAGVSQSPSNKVTEKGKDVELRCDPISGHTALYWYRQSLGQGLEFLIYFQGNSAPDKSGLPSDRFSAERTGGSVSTLTIQRTQQEDSAVYLCASSLEFYEQYFGPGTRLTVT.

This chain joins TRBV13 and TRBJ1-2, with no clear D. V was cut by 4 bases and J by 4 bases, with 13 bases left in between. The length of the CDR3 is 14 residues. Germline CDR1 PRHDT, CDR2 FYEKMQ (reference sequence). CDR3 nucleotide sequence: TGTGCCAGCAGCTCCGCCGGGGTTACCTATGGCTACACCTTC. Its translation is CASSSAGVTYGYTF.